This T cell receptor (beta chain) was identified in a study of shared clonotypes between healthy human individuals. Whole-study results and caveats: Non-shared clonotypes showed lower generation probabilities than clonotypes common to all four donors. Naive subsets tended to show greater estimated richness than memory subsets.

Germline lookup yields CDR1 SGHRS and CDR2 YFSETQ. The CDR3 is made up of 15 amino acids. J lost 4 bases, V lost 2 bases, and 9 bases had no gene match. Clones were read by immunoSEQ multiplex PCR, and TCRdb kept only the in-frame ones, dropping some. The data show about 2 million clones, with approximately 95% seen just once and 0.95% to 1.5% held by the top ten. Selected positively for CCR7 and CD45RO-negative, naive CD8 cells excluded terminally differentiated effector memory CD45RA+ cells. As concerns this clone: Its specificity is not known.

The chain combines TRBV5-1 with TRBJ2-7, with 7 bases aligning to TRBD1. This TCR came from a man younger than 35 in good health. The sequencing input was naive CD8+ T cells sorted from blood. This CDR3 is CASSFGQAWDYEQYF. The CDR3 region has the DNA TGCGCCAGCAGCTTCGGACAGGCCTGGGATTACGAGCAGTACTTC.